These T cell receptor delta chains were read from a single sample in a study of gamma-delta T cells after stem cell transplantation. TCRdb reanalysed the RT-PCR reads with CATT. The sample records around 1,800 delta-chain clones, around 4.2% being singletons. The sample consisted of gamma-delta T cells. All receptors come from a human donor. It is not recorded whose cells these are; they may come from a transplant donor. CDR3s include the opening cysteine and the closing phenylalanine or tryptophan. D genes are given only for firm matches. Clone size, where shown, is once, few, many, or a class for clones that have expanded.

TRDJ1,TRDD3,medium-sized,TRDV3,TGTGCCTTAGCCCCCTACGGTCGGCTCTACTGGGGGATACTTGGCCCCGATAAACTCATCTTT,CALAPYGRLYWGILGPDKLIF
TRDJ1,.,medium-sized,TRDV1,TGTGCTCTTGGGGCCTGGGGCCGGGGACTCATCTTT,CALGAWGRGLIF
TRDJ1,TRDD3,.,TRDV1,TGTGCTCTTGGGGACACCCCGACTGGGGAGCCACCCTTCCTCTACTGGGGGATATGGAAAGGTCGGGACACCGATAAACTCATCTTT,CALGDTPTGEPPFLYWGIWKGRDTDKLIF
TRDJ1,.,medium-sized,TRDV3,TGTGCCTCGACGGGGGAACCACTCGACACCGATAAACTCATCTTT,CASTGEPLDTDKLIF
TRDJ1,.,.,TRDV1,TGTGCTCTTGGGGACCATGTCGTAAATTCCTTTCAGGTATCCAACACCGATAAACTCATCTTT,CALGDHVVNSFQVSNTDKLIF
TRDJ1,TRDD3,few,TRDV1,TGTGCTCTTGGGGAACTAGTACCCTACTGGGGGAGAGAGCACACCGATAAACTCATCTTT,CALGELVPYWGREHTDKLIF
TRDJ1,.,few,TRDV1,TGTGCTCTTGGGGACGGCCCTAGGGGGCCTGGGTCCGATAAACTCATCTTT,CALGDGPRGPGSDKLIF
TRDJ2,TRDD2,medium-sized,TRDV1,TGTGCTCTTGGGGAGCCACCCTTCCTACCCTGGGGGCCCAATTTTACAGCACAACTCTTCTTT,CALGEPPFLPWGPNFTAQLFF
TRDJ1,.,.,TRAV29/DV5,.,CSVLLCSKSTGGYDKLIF
TRDJ1,TRDD3,medium-sized,TRDV1,TGTGCTCTTGGGGAACTAAACTGGGGGATACTCGGTCGATTCACCGATAAACTCATCTTT,CALGELNWGILGRFTDKLIF
TRDJ1,.,hyperexpanded,TRDV3,TGTGCCCCCCGGGATTCCTCCACTTCCTACCGATACTGGGGGTCAATCACCGATAAACTCATCTTT,CAPRDSSTSYRYWGSITDKLIF
TRDJ1,TRDD3,.,TRDV1,TGTGCTCTTGGGGAACTGCCTTGGCTAAGGACCTCGTACTGGGGGATACCTGACACCGATAAACTCATCTTT,CALGELPWLRTSYWGIPDTDKLIF
TRDJ1,TRDD3,medium-sized,TRDV1,TGTGCTCTTGGGGAACTAGTCTCCCCTTCCTACAGTTACTGGGGGATAGGGTACACCGATAAACTCATCTTT,CALGELVSPSYSYWGIGYTDKLIF
TRDJ1,TRDD3,medium-sized,TRDV1,TGTGCTCTTGGGCTTCAGAGGCACGGGTTTACGTCCTGGGGGCCCTACACCGATAAACTCATCTTT,CALGLQRHGFTSWGPYTDKLIF
TRDJ1,TRDD3,medium-sized,TRDV2,TGTGCCTGTGACAGACTGGGGGGCCTAGGGCTAGGTCCGCGTAAACTCATCTTT,CACDRLGGLGLGPRKLIF
TRDJ1,TRDD3,large,TRDV2,TGTGCCTGTGACACCCTCAACTCCGATTACTGGGGGATACCGAATACCGATAAACTCATCTTT,CACDTLNSDYWGIPNTDKLIF
TRDJ1,TRDD3,few,TRAV29/DV5,TGTGCAGCAAGTCAACTGGGGGATACCGATAAACTCATCTTT,CAASQLGDTDKLIF
TRDJ1,TRDD3,.,TRDV1,TGTGCTCTTGGGGAACTAGGGATATCGTACTGGGGGATACCGCTGTACACCGATAAACTCATCTTT,CALGELGISYWGIPLYTDKLIF
TRDJ1,TRDD3,.,TRDV1,TGTGCTCTTGGGGAACTAGTACCCTACTGGGGGATATGGAAAGGTCGGGACACCGATAAACTCATCTTT,CALGELVPYWGIWKGRDTDKLIF
TRDJ2,TRDD2,.,TRDV1,TGTGCTCTTGGGGAACGCTTCCTACCGTGGGGGCCCAATTTTACAGCACAACTCTTCTTT,CALGERFLPWGPNFTAQLFF
TRDJ1,TRDD3,large,TRDV1,TGTGCTCTTGGGGTCTCTTCCTTCTTCTGGGGGATACGCGAAGCCGATAAACTCATCTTT,CALGVSSFFWGIREADKLIF
TRDJ1,TRDD3,.,TRDV1,TGTGCTCTTGGGGAACTAGTACCCTACTGGGGGATACCCACCGATAAACTCATCTTT,CALGELVPYWGIPTDKLIF
TRDJ2,.,.,TRDV1,TGTGCTCTTGGGGACCTGGCCTTCCTGCACCTCTGGGGGCCCAATTTTACAGCACAACTCTTCTTT,CALGDLAFLHLWGPNFTAQLFF
TRDJ1,TRDD3,large,TRDV1,TGTGCTCTTGGGGCTTTGGGCCCTCACCTACTCCTGGGGGAGACCTGGGGCTGCCCCGATAAACTCATCTTT,CALGALGPHLLLGETWGCPDKLIF
TRDJ1,.,few,TRDV1,TGTGCTCTTGGGGAACCTATCGACTTTCCCCATTTTCGGGGGACGATACCCGGCGGAGTCGATAAACTCATCTTT,CALGEPIDFPHFRGTIPGGVDKLIF
TRDJ1,.,.,TRDV2,TGTGCCTGTGACACTCTCAGGGGTCCTACGTTGTACACCGATAAACTCATCTTT,CACDTLRGPTLYTDKLIF
TRDJ1,TRDD3,.,TRDV1,TGTGCTCTTGGGGAACTAGGGGACAGTAACTGGGGGATGTACACCGATAAACTCATCTTT,CALGELGDSNWGMYTDKLIF
TRDJ1,.,medium-sized,TRDV1,TGTGCTCTTGGGGATGGACCTTCCTTCCCTCCCATGGGGCTTGAGGGATACGTCGATTCCGATAAACTCATCTTT,CALGDGPSFPPMGLEGYVDSDKLIF
TRDJ1,TRDD2,few,TRDV1,TGTGCTCTTGGGGAACTTAGGTGGCCTTCCTACCTAACACTGGCGTCCTCTGCGGGTAAACTCATCTTT,CALGELRWPSYLTLASSAGKLIF
TRDJ1,.,.,TRDV3,TGTGCCCCCCGGGATTCCTCCACTTCCTACCGATACTGGGGATCCCTGCCCGCCGATAAACTCATCTTT,CAPRDSSTSYRYWGSLPADKLIF
TRDJ1,TRDD3,.,TRDV1,TGTGCTCTTGGGGAACTCTGGACCCTACGAATTTATCTGGGGGATTTTAAACTCATCTTT,CALGELWTLRIYLGDFKLIF
TRDJ1,TRDD3,few,TRDV1,TGTGCTCTTGGGGAACTAGTACCCTACTGGGGGATACTCTATGACACCGATAAACTCATCTTT,CALGELVPYWGILYDTDKLIF
TRDJ1,TRDD3,many,TRDV1,TGTGCTCTTGGGGAGTATTTGTTATACTGGGGGATACGGGGCGCCACCGCCGATAAACTCATCTTT,CALGEYLLYWGIRGATADKLIF
TRDJ1,.,large,TRDV1,TGTGCTCTTGGGGATCCCCCTACGTGGACCGATAAACTCATCTTT,CALGDPPTWTDKLIF
TRDJ1,TRDD3,few,TRDV1,TGTGCTCTTGGGGTATCCTACTGGGGGACCCTTTGGTACACCGATAAACTCATCTTT,CALGVSYWGTLWYTDKLIF
TRDJ1,TRDD3,.,TRDV1,TGTGCTCTTGGGGAAAGGAACCTGTACTGGGGGATACGGGCCGATAAACTCATCTTT,CALGERNLYWGIRADKLIF
TRDJ1,.,medium-sized,TRDV3,.,CASRGYMCFIVPSGYGCDKLIF
TRDJ1,TRDD3,medium-sized,TRDV1,TGTGCTCTTGGGGGCCCGGTCCTTCCTCCCCTCCTGGGGTGGGGGATATCGAGACTCATCTTT,CALGGPVLPPLLGWGISRLIF
TRDJ1,TRDD3,medium-sized,TRAV29/DV5,TGTGCAGCAAGCGCGCGATACTCTGGGGGATATTTTACCGATAAACTCATCTTT,CAASARYSGGYFTDKLIF
TRDJ1,TRDD3,large,TRDV1,TGTGCTCTTGGGGAACTCCCCGAACTGGGGTCGAGCTTCAGAGGGCATAAACTCATCTTT,CALGELPELGSSFRGHKLIF
TRDJ1,TRDD3,few,TRDV1,TGTGCTCTTGGGGAACTCGAATTGTACTGGGGGATACTACGTGCCCCCTGGTACACCGATAAACTCATCTTT,CALGELELYWGILRAPWYTDKLIF
TRDJ1,TRDD3,few,TRDV1,TGTGCTCTTGGGGAACCACCCCACTCCTACATAAACTGGGGGATATGGAAAGGTCGGGACACCGATAAACTCATCTTT,CALGEPPHSYINWGIWKGRDTDKLIF
TRDJ1,.,.,TRDV1,TGTGCTCTTGGGGTCCGTTCGGCCTTCCCACGTCCGGGGGATGTTCCTAGAACCGATAAACTCATCTTT,CALGVRSAFPRPGDVPRTDKLIF
TRDJ1,TRDD3,medium-sized,TRDV1,TGTGCTCTTGGGGGATCCGTTCTGTCCTGGGGGATAATTGGTTTTTACACCGATAAACTCATCTTT,CALGGSVLSWGIIGFYTDKLIF
TRDJ1,TRDD3,once,TRDV1,TGTGCTCTTGGGGAACTACTGGACCTCTACCGGATGTACTGGGGGATACCCGAGTACACCGATAAACTCATCTTT,CALGELLDLYRMYWGIPEYTDKLIF
TRDJ1,TRDD3,.,TRDV2,TGTGCCTGTGACACCGTTTTGCGTACTGGGGGACACACCGATAAACTCATCTTT,CACDTVLRTGGHTDKLIF
TRDJ2,TRDD3,medium-sized,TRDV1,TGTGCTCTTGGGCCTACTCTATCCTACGTGTTCATTCTGGGGGACTCGTTCGGTACAGCACAACTCTTCTTT,CALGPTLSYVFILGDSFGTAQLFF
TRDJ4,TRDD3,few,TRDV1,TGTGCTCTTGGGGACCATTTCCTCCACCCGCTACTGGGGGATACCCAAGTCAGACCCCTGATCTTT,CALGDHFLHPLLGDTQVRPLIF